These T cell receptor beta chains were read from a single sample in a study of brain T cells in children with intractable seizures. Some clones are missing from TCRdb's copy, which holds only in-frame ones; the method was immunoSEQ multiplex PCR. The sample has about 76,000 clones, 85% to 95% seen once. The sample here was peripheral blood, taken at surgery. The receptors derive from a boy under three years old with tuberous sclerosis and intractable seizures. The CDR3 runs from the conserved cysteine through the conserved F or W.

J,V,CDR3
TRBJ1-5,TRBV27,CASSPTGGHQPQHF
TRBJ1-1,TRBV11-3,CASSLIGESTEAFF
TRBJ1-2,TRBV25-1,CASRPQGSNYGYTF
TRBJ1-1,TRBV14,CASSTSGTGGTEAFF
TRBJ2-2,TRBV9,CASSAPGLKYTGELFF
TRBJ2-7,TRBV5-1,CASSLEGDYEQYF
TRBJ1-6,TRBV23-1,CASSQSPGQGASPLHF
TRBJ2-7,TRBV20-1,CSARVGYEQYF
TRBJ2-7,TRBV6-5,CASSKGRFYEQYF
TRBJ2-4,TRBV19,CASKGQGAKNIQYF
TRBJ1-1,TRBV5-4,CASSPWSEEGEAFF
TRBJ1-2,TRBV30,CAWSAGQGYTF
TRBJ2-2,TRBV7-2,CASSLGLAGGANTGELFF
TRBJ2-1,TRBV29-1,CSCTSWEGNEQFF
TRBJ1-2,TRBV7-2,CASSTWNYGYTF
TRBJ1-5,TRBV27,CASSLSGGRFNQPQHF
TRBJ1-3,TRBV16,CASSLGTGVSGNTIYF
TRBJ1-5,TRBV2,CASSGQGAFNQPQHF
TRBJ1-5,TRBV6-1,CASSEDGQGGHRPQHF
TRBJ2-3,TRBV24-1,CATSETSGVNTDTQYF
TRBJ2-3,TRBV24-1,CATSDLDTQYF
TRBJ2-7,TRBV19,CASSIVGSSYEQYF
TRBJ2-1,TRBV10-1,CASSEYVGTRPHNEQFF
TRBJ2-2,TRBV5-4,CASSAGDRVELFF
TRBJ2-7,TRBV7-2,CASSLGLSGTTYEQYF
TRBJ2-7,TRBV5-4,CASSSIAGVDNEQYF
TRBJ1-2,TRBV15,CATSRSGTTIRRGYTF
TRBJ1-1,TRBV11-3,CASSFLTEAFF
TRBJ1-4,TRBV4-1,CASSQYTPTNEKLFF
TRBJ2-7,TRBV19,CASSKAASGYNEQYF
TRBJ2-7,TRBV10-3,CATRPTGGSYEQYF
TRBJ2-4,TRBV3-1/TRBV3-2,CASSLFSGVAKNIQYF
TRBJ1-1,TRBV11-1,CASSLDRGLLSTEAFF
TRBJ2-3,TRBV29-1,CSVGQGITDTQYF
TRBJ2-1,TRBV7-2,CASSLGQGSYNEQFF
TRBJ2-3,TRBV28,CASSLRQLSRGETTDTQYF